The 22 T cell receptor beta chains reported below all come from one sample, sequenced in a study of blood T cell repertoires in COVID-19. Sequencing was performed with immunoSEQ multiplex PCR; in TCRdb, only in-frame clones are kept and a portion is missing. This table holds a few hundred thousand clones, 70% to 90% found once. Material: PBMCs or T cells enriched from blood (not recorded which). These receptors were collected from a man aged 30 to 45 with acute COVID-19.

The V call is TRBV10-3, the J call TRBJ1-6, with a tentative D call TRBD1 (5 bases). V was pared by 3 bases and J by 9 bases, with 12 bases between. The CDR3 sequence is 14 residues long. Germline V gene lookup returns CDR1 ENHRY and CDR2 SYGVKD. The CDR3 sequence is CAISDSGGGSPLHF. Here the CDR3 DNA reads TGTGCCATCAGTGACTCTGGGGGGGGTTCACCCCTCCACTTT.

CDR3: CASSSGLKETQYF. The DNA for the CDR3 is TGTGCCAGCAGTTCGGGACTCAAAGAGACCCAGTACTTC. The rearrangement uses TRBV6-5 and TRBJ2-5, with D possibly matching TRBD2 (6 bases). The germline CDR1 and CDR2 sequences are MNHEY and SVGAGI. This CDR3 spans 13 amino acids. Trimming removed 4 bases from V and 3 bases from J, with 9 bases in between.

The CDR3 bases are TGTGCCAGTAGCAGCCTATCAGGGGGCCCGGCAGGTCAGCCCCAGCATTTT. Translating gives CASSSLSGGPAGQPQHF. The chain recombines TRBV19 with TRBJ1-5, with 8 bases lining up with TRBD1. V lost 6 bases to trimming and J lost 6 bases; unmatched junction nucleotides: 16. The CDR3 extends over 17 amino acids. The germline V gene has CDR1 LNHDA and CDR2 SQIVND (reference sequence).

The rearrangement uses TRBV19 and TRBJ1-2; TRBD1 agrees at 9 bases. Per the germline V gene, CDR1 is LNHDA and CDR2 is SQIVND (reference sequence). V lost 5 bases, J lost 1 base, and 5 bases stayed unmatched. The CDR3 extends over 15 amino acids. CDR3 in amino acids: CASSGVGQGNYGYTF. The CDR3 nucleotides read TGTGCCAGTAGTGGGGTGGGACAGGGTAACTATGGCTACACCTTC.

V usage is TRBV4-2 and J usage is TRBJ1-3; TRBD1 matches 7 bases. Germline CDR1 LGHNA, CDR2 YNFKEQ. V was pared by 6 bases and J by 3 bases, with 8 bases of the junction left unmatched. The CDR3 runs to 15 residues. For the CDR3, the DNA is TGTGCCAGCAGTCGCCCCGGGACAGATGGAAACACCATATATTTT. This translates into CASSRPGTDGNTIYF.

The J gene is TRBJ1-6, the V gene TRBV7-9, with no clear D. This CDR3 is 16 amino acids long. The V end was cut by 0 bases, the J end by 7 bases, with 13 bases between. CDR1 SEHNR and CDR2 FQNEAQ come from the germline V gene (reference sequence). The CDR3 bases are TGTGCCAGCAGCTTAGCGGGAGGGAAGAGCAATTCACCCCTCCACTTT. The encoded protein is CASSLAGGKSNSPLHF.

This clone has just a few counts. The chain has TRBV2 and TRBJ2-1, with 8 bases identical to TRBD2. The CDR3 extends over 16 amino acids. Losses at the gene ends were 6 bases for V and 8 bases for J; bases not matched to a gene: 15. Germline assignment: CDR1 SNHLY and CDR2 FYNNEI. This CDR3 reads CASRDQSGGPSHEQFF. As DNA, the CDR3 is TGTGCCAGCAGAGACCAGAGCGGGGGCCCCTCACATGAGCAGTTCTTC. The variable domain in full, with the rest retrieved from reference TRBV2 and TRBJ2-1, is EPEVTQTPSHQVTQMGQEVILRCVPISNHLYFYWYRQILGQKVEFLVSFYNNEISEKSEIFDDQFSVERPDGSNFTLKIRSTKLEDSAMYFCASRDQSGGPSHEQFFGPGTRLTVL.

This clone was seen more than once but under ten times. The chain has TRBV10-2 and TRBJ2-7, with TRBD2 identical over 8 bases. CDR1 is WSHSY and CDR2 is SAAADI in the germline V gene. Germline trimming cut 6 bases from V and 0 bases from J; bases unmatched to any gene: 10. The CDR3 extends over 16 amino acids. The CDR3 sequence is CASSPILAVPSYEQYF. CDR3 nucleotide sequence: TGCGCCAGCAGCCCTATACTAGCGGTACCCTCCTACGAGCAGTACTTC.

The J gene is TRBJ2-7, the V gene TRBV4-1, with TRBD2 matching over 7 bases. CDR1 is MGHRA and CDR2 is YSYEKL in the germline V gene. CDR3 length equals 14 residues. Trimming at V came to 0 bases and at J to 3 bases, leaving 2 bases not matched to a gene. CDR3 bases: TGCGCCAGCAGCCAAGAAACTAGCGACTACGAGCAGTACTTC. Translated, it gives CASSQETSDYEQYF.

The V gene is TRBV5-1, the J gene TRBJ2-7; 7 bases fit TRBD1. The CDR3 loop spans 14 amino acids. V lost 2 bases to trimming and J lost 4 bases; unmatched junction nucleotides: 6. CDR1 is SGHRS and CDR2 is YFSETQ in the germline V gene. CDR3 sequence (DNA): TGCGCCAGCAGCTTATCCGGGACAGAATACGAGCAGTACTTC. It codes for CASSLSGTEYEQYF.

The CDR3: CASSKEVGGFYGYTF. The DNA of the CDR3 is TGTGCCAGCAGCAAAGAAGTTGGGGGCTTCTATGGCTACACCTTC. The J gene is TRBJ1-2, the V gene TRBV21-1; the DNA was not used to check the table's D call, TRBD1. TRBV21-1 is an annotated pseudogene. CDR3 length: 15 residues.

This clone turned up a few times. The chain couples TRBV5-1 to TRBJ1-1; tentative D call: TRBD1 (5 bases). V was trimmed by 7 bases and J by 3 bases, leaving 13 bases between them. Germline V gene data show CDR1 as SGHRS and CDR2 as YFSETQ. The CDR3 is 13 residues long. The CDR3, as DNA: TGCGCCAGCGGAGAGACAGACTACACTGAAGCTTTCTTT. Its protein is CASGETDYTEAFF.

The V gene is TRBV24-1, the J gene TRBJ2-5; no clear D. Looked up from germline, CDR1 is KGHDR and CDR2 is SFDVKD. Trimming took off 12 bases at V and 5 bases at J, with 15 bases between the two ends. The CDR3 has 12 residues. The CDR3 DNA sequence: TGTGCCTCCCTGGTCATGAGCGAGACCCAGTACTTC. Its protein is CASLVMSETQYF.

The gene calls are TRBV3-1 (or the pseudogene TRBV3-2) and TRBJ2-3; TRBD2 matches at 10 bases. The V gene's germline CDR1 is LGHDT and CDR2 YNNKEL (reference sequence). V lost 4 bases, J lost 6 bases, and 10 bases stayed unmatched. The CDR3 contains 16 residues. CDR3 bases: TGTGCCAGCAGCCCCACCAGCGGGGGGGCATCGGATACGCAGTATTTT. The encoded protein is CASSPTSGGASDTQYF.

The chain employs TRBV19 and TRBJ1-5, with D hard to call. The CDR3 is made up of 13 amino acids. Germline V gene lookup returns CDR1 LNHDA and CDR2 SQIVND (reference sequence). The V end was cut by 3 bases, the J end by 8 bases, with 11 bases between. The CDR3 DNA follows: TGTGCCAGTAGTATTGACCCACTAGAGCCCCAGCATTTT. Protein product: CASSIDPLEPQHF.

The chain has TRBV5-4 and TRBJ2-5, with D maybe TRBD1 (6 bases). Trimming pared 1 base from V and 4 bases from J, leaving 14 bases between. The length of the CDR3 is 15 residues. Looked up from germline, CDR1 is SGHNT and CDR2 is YYREEE (reference sequence). The CDR3 loop is CASSLILQGPETQYF. The DNA for the CDR3 is TGTGCCAGCAGCTTGATCTTGCAGGGGCCAGAGACCCAGTACTTC.

This clone was picked up a small number of times. At the DNA level, this CDR3 is encoded by other sequences in the same sample as well. This sequence joins TRBV2 and TRBJ1-1; 11 positions match TRBD1. After removal of 3 bases from V and 4 bases from J, the junction contained 4 bases not matched to a gene. This CDR3 contains 15 residues. Germline lookup yields CDR1 SNHLY and CDR2 FYNNEI. The CDR3 DNA reads TGTGCCAGCAGTGAGGACAGGGGGCGAGGCACTGAAGCTTTCTTT. Amino acid sequence: CASSEDRGRGTEAFF.

The chain couples TRBV28 to TRBJ2-3, with D perhaps TRBD1 (6 bases). The CDR3 spans 16 residues. In germline, CDR1 is MDHEN, CDR2 SYDVKM. Trimming left V 6 bases short and J 6 bases short, with 22 bases between. The chain's CDR3 is CASRPQQGGYGDTQYF. Here the CDR3 DNA reads TGTGCCAGCAGACCACAACAGGGTGGATATGGCGATACGCAGTATTTT.

The chain uses TRBV3-1 (or the pseudogene TRBV3-2) and TRBJ2-7, with TRBD1 matching 9 bases. With V trimmed by 3 bases and J by 5 bases, 5 bases remained unmatched. Germline loops: CDR1 LGHDT, CDR2 YNNKEL (reference sequence). The CDR3 sequence is 14 residues long. CDR3 DNA sequence: TGTGCCAGCAGCCACAGAGGGGACAGGGACGAGCAGTACTTC. Its protein product is CASSHRGDRDEQYF.

The chain has TRBV7-3 and TRBJ1-6; 11 bases agree with TRBD1. J gave up 10 bases and V 8 bases, and 10 bases lay outside the gene matches. The CDR3 totals 15 residues. Germline CDR1 SGHTA, CDR2 FQGTGA. The CDR3 protein is CASLAWDRGLSPLHF. CDR3 in DNA: TGTGCCAGCCTCGCTTGGGACAGGGGGTTATCACCCCTCCACTTT.

The chain links TRBV10-2 to TRBJ2-1; TRBD1 might be the D (6 bases). The CDR3 is 14 residues long. Between the trimmed V and J ends, which lost 3 bases and 7 bases, there was a span of 13 bases. CDR1 and CDR2 from the germline V gene are WSHSY and SAAADI. CDR3 nucleotide sequence: TGCGCCAGCAGTGAAGGGGGACCCTTTAATGAGCAGTTCTTC. Protein sequence: CASSEGGPFNEQFF.

The V call is TRBV7-3, the J call TRBJ2-2; weak D call: TRBD1 (5 bases). The CDR3 runs to 13 residues. Trimming shortened V by 5 bases and J by 5 bases, and 9 bases separated the two germline ends. From germline, CDR1 is SGHTA and CDR2 FQGTGA. The CDR3 loop is CASSQGGTGELFF. The DNA for the CDR3 is TGTGCCAGCAGCCAGGGCGGAACCGGGGAGCTGTTTTTT.